This T cell receptor beta chain was identified in a study of cytomegalovirus exposure and HLA in healthy donors (dated by TCRdb to about 2017). For context, the study as a whole: An earlier analysis of approximately 590 of the donors reported 250 to 350 Gb of sequence data and roughly 100 million unique TCR beta sequences from around 200 million T cells. An early release covering approximately 600 HLA-typed donors comprised around 300 gigabases of sequencing data and about 90 million unique TCR sequences. Among the roughly 400 genotyped donors, under 90% belonged to the genetic ancestry cluster associated with self-reported Caucasian donors. The aim of the study was to test whether cataloging public T cell receptors could identify signatures of past pathogen exposure. The study used immunosequencing to profile the T cell repertoires of 670 or so subjects and linked those repertoires to cytomegalovirus serostatus. A separate validation cohort of 90 to 150 different subjects was used in addition to the approximately 610-subject first cohort. High-throughput TCR immunosequencing, statistical association of individual TCRs with disease status, and machine learning were combined to predict cytomegalovirus infection status. A later analysis re-examined previously published TCR beta repertoires from 610 or so donors and added high-resolution HLA genotyping to investigate patterns of TCR occurrence. The later analysis used no new phenotypic data to find candidate immune exposures, relying instead on TCR beta sequences and their occurrence across donors. An earlier analysis of 587 of the donors applied high-throughput TCR beta sequencing to assess whether each TCR beta V gene segment acted as functional or pseudogenic. Donor age, sex, ethnicity and CMV serostatus were collected together with the repertoire data. Genome-wide SNP genotypes for about 55% of the roughly 670 donors were used in a later genetic analysis, which treated that subset as a discovery cohort. All discovery cohort repertoires had been generated on a single sequencing platform. Class I and class II HLA loci were covered by the typing at four-digit resolution. Typing coverage varied by locus: roughly 620-640 donors for A, B, C, DRB1 and DQB1; roughly 520 for DQA1; around 610 for DPA1; fewer than 480 for DPB1. Because of strong linkage in the cohort, roughly five DR-DQ haplotypes were treated as single units for association and clustering. Among several hundred genotyped donors of the cohort, an average of around 240,000 unique TCR beta nucleotide sequences was sequenced per donor, of which approximately 18% were non-productive. The paper's findings and limits, for the study overall: The classifier was reported to diagnose cytomegalovirus status with high specificity and sensitivity in both the original cohort and the validation cohort. In a later analysis, HLA-associated TCR beta chains showed more clonal expansion and lower generation probabilities than non-associated chains that were equally common. In an earlier analysis of approximately 600 of the donors, most TCR beta V segments were observed in productive rearrangements about 90% or about 30% of the time, broadly matching IMGT annotations. Correlated functional status among segregating V segments might be attributable to linkage disequilibrium, but an unknown experimental factor could not be ruled out. For the cohort, immune exposure information was limited to CMV serostatus. Strong co-occurrence of HLA alleles, especially DR and DQ, made assigning TCR associations to individual alleles difficult. In a later genetic analysis, fewer N-insertions in productive TCRs were reported among donors in an Asian-associated ancestry cluster than the roughly 710-donor mean. Because some donors lacked HLA typing at each locus, the association tests relied only on the typed subset. A later analysis found that most CMV-associated TCR beta chains appeared HLA-restricted, with HLA associations seemingly driven largely by CMV exposure. A group of highly shared sequence variants was considered likely to be a technical artifact of the sequencing pipeline. Sequencing depth was assumed to be roughly uniform across donors in the presence/absence analyses, though that assumption may not hold. According to the authors, the approach could potentially be generalized to other disease states and immunological phenotypes. A few of the identified cytomegalovirus-associated TCR beta chains were confirmed in vitro to be specific for cytomegalovirus antigens. In a later analysis, TCR association rates were found to vary across HLA loci, with the most associated TCRs seen for DRB1 alleles and the fewest for HLA-C alleles. At a false discovery rate of 0.05, a later analysis linked 16,000 or so TCR beta sequences to specific HLA alleles. In this cohort, only TCR beta chains were sequenced, and detectable features were limited by the absence of alpha or paired-chain data. About 17 rarely observed V segments, including chromosome 9 orphons, were excluded from the earlier analysis of about 610 of the donors because counts were too low. In a later genetic analysis, a missense DCLRE1C variant was associated with V-gene and J-gene trimming of TCR beta chains, and the association was replicated in an independent cohort. A further reported finding was that TCR beta sequences accurately predicted the HLA-A and HLA-B alleles for most subjects in the first cohort. Most TCR sequences were observed very rarely across donors, whereas some public TCRs were present in many individuals. In a later analysis, several top co-occurrence clusters were reported to appear linked to parvovirus B19, influenza, CMV and Epstein-Barr virus. The study listed 170 or so TCR beta chains as associated with cytomegalovirus. Some IMGT-functional V segments, including TRBV6-2 and TRBV6-3, could not be distinguished by the 87-base-pair reads and were therefore excluded.

The cohort consisted of 666 healthy bone marrow donors. All cohort members were sampled while nominally healthy, although unrecorded immune exposures were likely present. The donor was CMV seropositive and was included in the group of 250 to 350 seropositive cohort members. Each donor provided a peripheral blood sample, and peripheral blood mononuclear cells were used for TCR beta sequencing. Genomic DNA extraction from the blood cell samples was performed with the Qiagen DNeasy Blood Extraction Kit. Library generation was performed with the immunoSEQ multiplex PCR assay. For the multiplex PCR, a mixture combining 60 forward primers for TCR Vbeta segments and 13 reverse primers for TCR Jbeta segments was used. The CDR3 region of rearranged TCR beta genes was amplified from genomic DNA with a multiplex PCR assay. On the Illumina HiSeq System, the amplified TCR beta libraries were sequenced as 87-base-pair reads. The source study handled its data this way. A later analysis tallied tens of millions of unique TCR beta chains across the approximately 670 repertoires, and some 12 million of those chains were shared by two or more donors. Raw reads were error-corrected and collapsed into unique sequences by a nearest-neighbor algorithm in which closely related sequences were merged to remove PCR and sequencing errors. V, D and J gene segments were assigned by aligning CDR3 sequences to IMGT reference sequences. Each retained sequence needed at least a six-nucleotide match to both a V gene segment and a J gene segment. A rearrangement was called productive if the CDR3 had no stop codons and remained in frame with V and J, and every other rearrangement was called non-productive. CDR3 was defined by IMGT convention, running from the second conserved V-encoded cysteine to the conserved J-encoded phenylalanine. The earlier analysis of some 580 of the donors excluded any sequence lacking an unambiguous match to a single V gene segment. An earlier analysis of 587 of the donors classified V segments as functional when productive rearrangements were above 56.7% and as segregating when the standard deviation between donors was above 5%. A statistical classification framework was built for diagnosing cytomegalovirus status from the catalog of TCR beta chain sequences. In a later analysis, V and J genes were assigned by comparing TCR nucleotide sequences against IMGT/GENE-DB human TR gene sequences. The TCRdist pipeline was used in a later analysis to assign CDR3 sequences and most-parsimonious VDJ recombination scenarios. In a later analysis, each TCR beta chain was defined by its CDR3 amino acid sequence together with its V-gene family, and reads lacking a unique V-gene family were excluded. As a way to deal with suspected cross-contamination and a sequencing artifact, a later analysis dropped roughly 600 nucleotide sequences that were highly shared and had low generation probability. A later analysis calculated a clonal expansion index for each public chain from normalized within-repertoire ranks of inferred template counts. A later analysis computed generation probabilities with a VDJ recombination model fitted to out-of-frame rearrangements, and checked the results against IGoR. Hypergeometric tests were used in a later analysis to score TCR-TCR, TCR-HLA and TCR-CMV co-occurrence, with a repertoire-size bias correction applied to the TCR pairs. In a later analysis, false discovery rates were estimated by permuting HLA or CMV assignments 20 times. A later analysis grouped co-occurring TCRs with DBSCAN, adding TCRdist sequence similarity when clustering within HLA-allele-positive subsets. Repertoires with fewer than 30,000 or more than 120,000 public chains, plus five repertoires with anomalous nucleotide sharing, were excluded from co-occurrence clustering. Held by TCRdb, this immuneACCESS table contains in-frame sequences only and omits some clones. Under half of the omission traces to an unresolved V gene where checked; the cause of the rest is unknown. The DNA gave D and trimming, while V, J and clone size come from that table. This sample gives roughly 120,000 clones in total; roughly two thirds of them show up just once. The ten biggest clones cover less than 2% of the sample.

The CDR3 holds 16 amino acids from the cysteine to the phenylalanine. Left in the record is the CDR3 DNA by itself, 48 bases read in frame from the first base. Via the germline V gene, CDR1 is SGDLS and CDR2 YYNGEE. Ends trimmed: V by 2 bases, J by 2 bases; bases unmatched to a gene: 5. A note on this clone: This clone's antigen is unknown. No much larger clone is present one base from it, and per-base qualities are unavailable.

This TCR was recovered from a man aged 25 to 45 in good health and CMV-seropositive. Recombination connected TRBV9 to TRBJ2-1; TRBD2 agrees with 9 junctional bases. The sequencing input was PBMCs. The nucleotides are TGTGCCAGCAGCGTTAGCGGGAGTATCCCCTACAATGAGCAGTTCTTC. Its translation reads: CASSVSGSIPYNEQFF.